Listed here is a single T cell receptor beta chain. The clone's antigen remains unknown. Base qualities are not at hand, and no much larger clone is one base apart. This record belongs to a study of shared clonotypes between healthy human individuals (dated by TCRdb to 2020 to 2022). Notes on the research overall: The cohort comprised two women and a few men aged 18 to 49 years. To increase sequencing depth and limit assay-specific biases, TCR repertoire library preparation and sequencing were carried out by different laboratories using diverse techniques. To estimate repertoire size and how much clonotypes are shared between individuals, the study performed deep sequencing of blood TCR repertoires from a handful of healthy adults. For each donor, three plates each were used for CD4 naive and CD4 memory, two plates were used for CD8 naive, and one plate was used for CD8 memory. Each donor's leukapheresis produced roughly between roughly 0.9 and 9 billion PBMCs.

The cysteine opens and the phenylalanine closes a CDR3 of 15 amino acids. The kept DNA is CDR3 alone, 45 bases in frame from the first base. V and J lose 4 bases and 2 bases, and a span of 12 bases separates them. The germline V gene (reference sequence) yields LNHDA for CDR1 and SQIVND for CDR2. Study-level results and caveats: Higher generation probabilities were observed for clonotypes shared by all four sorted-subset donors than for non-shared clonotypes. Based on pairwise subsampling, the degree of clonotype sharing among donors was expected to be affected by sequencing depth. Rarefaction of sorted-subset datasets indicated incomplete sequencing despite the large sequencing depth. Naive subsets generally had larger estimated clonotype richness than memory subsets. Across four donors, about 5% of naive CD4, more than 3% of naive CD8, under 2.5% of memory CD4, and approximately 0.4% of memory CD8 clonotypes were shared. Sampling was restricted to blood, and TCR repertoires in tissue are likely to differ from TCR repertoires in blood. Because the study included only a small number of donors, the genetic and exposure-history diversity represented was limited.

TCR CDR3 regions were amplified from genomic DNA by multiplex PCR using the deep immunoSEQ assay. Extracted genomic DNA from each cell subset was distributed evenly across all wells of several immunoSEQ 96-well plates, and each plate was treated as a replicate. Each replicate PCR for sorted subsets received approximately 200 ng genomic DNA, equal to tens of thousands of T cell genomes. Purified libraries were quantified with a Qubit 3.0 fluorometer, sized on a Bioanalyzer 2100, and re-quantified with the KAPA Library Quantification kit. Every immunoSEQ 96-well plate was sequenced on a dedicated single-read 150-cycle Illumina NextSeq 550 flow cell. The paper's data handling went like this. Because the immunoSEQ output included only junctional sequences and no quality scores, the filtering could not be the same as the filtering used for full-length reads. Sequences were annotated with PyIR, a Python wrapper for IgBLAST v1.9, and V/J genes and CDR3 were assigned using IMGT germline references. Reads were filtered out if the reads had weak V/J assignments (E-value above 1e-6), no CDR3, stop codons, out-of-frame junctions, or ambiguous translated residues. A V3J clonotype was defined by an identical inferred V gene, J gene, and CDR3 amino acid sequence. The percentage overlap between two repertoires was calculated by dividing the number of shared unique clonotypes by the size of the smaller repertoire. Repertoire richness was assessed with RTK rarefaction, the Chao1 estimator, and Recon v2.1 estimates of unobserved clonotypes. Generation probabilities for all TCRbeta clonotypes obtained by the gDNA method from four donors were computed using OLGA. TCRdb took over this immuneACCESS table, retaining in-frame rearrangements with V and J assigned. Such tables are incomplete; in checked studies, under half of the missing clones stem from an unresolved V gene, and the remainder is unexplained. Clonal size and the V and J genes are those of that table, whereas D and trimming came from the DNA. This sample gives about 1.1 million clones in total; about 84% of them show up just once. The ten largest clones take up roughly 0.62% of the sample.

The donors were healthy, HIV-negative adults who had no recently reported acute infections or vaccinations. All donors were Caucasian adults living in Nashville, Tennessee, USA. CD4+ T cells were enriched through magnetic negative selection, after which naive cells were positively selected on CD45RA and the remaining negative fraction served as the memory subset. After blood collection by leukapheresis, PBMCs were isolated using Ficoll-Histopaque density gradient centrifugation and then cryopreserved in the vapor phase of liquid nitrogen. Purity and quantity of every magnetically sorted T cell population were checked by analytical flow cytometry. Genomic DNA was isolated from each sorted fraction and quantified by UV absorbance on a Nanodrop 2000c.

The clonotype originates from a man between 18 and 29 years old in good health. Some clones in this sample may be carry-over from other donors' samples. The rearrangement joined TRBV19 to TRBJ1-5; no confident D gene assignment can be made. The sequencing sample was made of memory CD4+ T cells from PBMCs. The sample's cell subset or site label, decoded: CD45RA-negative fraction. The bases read TGTGCCAGTAGTAAATCAATTAACGGCAATCAGCCCCAGCATTTT. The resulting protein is CASSKSINGNQPQHF.